Listed below are T cell receptor beta chains from one sample, sequenced in a study of blood T cell repertoires in COVID-19. Profiled with immunoSEQ multiplex PCR; TCRdb holds only in-frame clones, not every one. The sample consists of 140,000 to 150,000 clones, approximately 89% of them appearing once. Sequencing was carried out using peripheral blood. These receptors originate from a woman in her fifties or sixties with acute or convalescent COVID-19. The CDR3 runs from the conserved cysteine through the conserved F or W. Each record gives: clone size, V gene, J gene, CDR3 length, D gene, CDR3 DNA, CDR3 protein. A D gene is named only where the DNA matches it firmly. The size entry is marked missing in some rows and otherwise reads once, few, many or a size class.

>-|TRBV9|TRBJ2-7|13|-
TGTGCCAGCAGCGTAGCCCCAGGGTACGAGCAGTACTTC
CASSVAPGYEQYF
>-|TRBV27|TRBJ1-1|14|TRBD1
TGTGCCGGCAACCCCACAGGGGCAAACACTGAAGCTTTCTTT
CAGNPTGANTEAFF
>-|TRBV6-5|TRBJ1-1|14|-
TGTGCGTCAAAGCGGGGGGATGTGGGAACTGAAGCTTTCTTT
CASKRGDVGTEAFF
>-|TRBV6-6|TRBJ1-5|14|-
TGTGCCAGCAGCCCTACAGGCGGCAATCAGCCCCAGCATTTT
CASSPTGGNQPQHF
>-|TRBV5-1|TRBJ2-7|14|-
TGCGCCAGCAGCTTGGATACAGGGCGCTACGAGCAGTACTTC
CASSLDTGRYEQYF
>-|TRBV3-1/TRBV3-2|TRBJ1-2|17|TRBD1
TGTGCCAGCAGCCAAGGATGGGCCCTTGGACAGGGAAGTGGCTACACCTTC
CASSQGWALGQGSGYTF
>-|TRBV6-5|TRBJ2-2|15|TRBD1
TGTGCCAGCAGTCTCGCCGGGACAGGGGTTGGGGAGCTGTTTTTT
CASSLAGTGVGELFF
>-|TRBV27|TRBJ2-1|17|TRBD2
TGTGCCAGCAGTTTATCGGCGGGACTACTTAGCTACAATGAGCAGTTCTTC
CASSLSAGLLSYNEQFF
>-|TRBV15|TRBJ2-1|16|TRBD1
TGTGCCACCAGCAGGCCCACAGGGGGGTGGTACAATGAGCAGTTCTTC
CATSRPTGGWYNEQFF
>-|TRBV27|TRBJ1-2|14|-
TGTGCCAGCAGCGTTATCGGGACTCAACATGGCTACACCTTC
CASSVIGTQHGYTF
>-|TRBV9|TRBJ2-5|16|TRBD2
TGTGCCAGCAGCTTAGGATATAGCGGGGGAAAAGAGACCCAGTACTTC
CASSLGYSGGKETQYF
>-|TRBV10-3|TRBJ2-2|16|-
TGTGCCATCAGTCCGACTTCACCCGGAGGGGCCGGGGAGCTGTTTTTT
CAISPTSPGGAGELFF
>-|TRBV4-2|TRBJ2-6|18|TRBD2
TGTGCCAGCAGCCAAGAAACCGCTAGCGGGATCGGGGCCAACGTCCTGACTTTC
CASSQETASGIGANVLTF
>-|TRBV27|TRBJ1-1|14|TRBD1
TGTGCCAGGAGGGGGACAGGGGGCTCCTCGGAAGCTTTCTTT
CARRGTGGSSEAFF
>-|TRBV7-2|TRBJ2-2|15|-
TGTGCCAGCAGCTTAGCGTGGGAGTGGACCGGGGAGCTGTTTTTT
CASSLAWEWTGELFF
>-|TRBV5-8|TRBJ2-3|14|TRBD1
TGTGCCAGCAGGCAGGGGGCGTACACAGATACGCAGTATTTT
CASRQGAYTDTQYF
>-|TRBV5-1|TRBJ1-2|12|-
TGCGCCAGCAGCCTACAGGGAGATGGCTACACCTTC
CASSLQGDGYTF
>-|TRBV30|TRBJ1-5|12|-
TGTGCCTGGAGTGCAGGGATTCAGCCCCAGCATTTT
CAWSAGIQPQHF
>-|TRBV6-2/TRBV6-3|TRBJ2-1|17|TRBD2
TGTGCCAGCAGTTACTCGAGAGGGACTAGCGGGAGGGGTGAGCAGTTCTTC
CASSYSRGTSGRGEQFF
>-|TRBV7-9|TRBJ2-7|14|TRBD1
TGTGCCAGCAGCACTCCGGGACAGGGCTACGAGCAGTACTTC
CASSTPGQGYEQYF
>-|TRBV6-5|TRBJ1-3|12|TRBD1
TGTGCCAGCAGTTTCACAGGGGACACCATATATTTT
CASSFTGDTIYF
>-|TRBV7-2|TRBJ1-5|15|TRBD1
TGTGCCAGCAGCTTAGTCGGGACAGGGCATCAGCCCCAGCATTTT
CASSLVGTGHQPQHF
>-|TRBV5-1|TRBJ2-7|13|-
TGCGCCAGCAGCTTGGCAACGAGCTACGAGCAGTACTTC
CASSLATSYEQYF
>-|TRBV18|TRBJ1-5|15|TRBD1
TGTGCCAGCTCACCAGGGACAGGGGTGAATCAGCCCCAGCATTTT
CASSPGTGVNQPQHF
>-|TRBV29-1|TRBJ2-3|14|TRBD2
TGCAGCGTTGAAGGGGGACTAGAAAGAGATACGCAGTATTTT
CSVEGGLERDTQYF
>-|TRBV24-1|TRBJ2-3|14|-
TGTGCCACCAGTGACCCCCCAAACACAGATACGCAGTATTTT
CATSDPPNTDTQYF
>few|TRBV19|TRBJ2-1|14|TRBD2
TGTGCCAGTACCTTAGCGGGAGGGGGTGGTGAGCAGTTCTTC
CASTLAGGGGEQFF
>few|TRBV19|TRBJ1-3|14|-
TGTGCCAGTAGTATCCAGGGCCCGGGAAACACCATATATTTT
CASSIQGPGNTIYF
>-|TRBV21-1|TRBJ2-5|13|-
TGTGCCAACCGGGACAGGGCTCAAGAGACCCAGTACTTC
CANRDRAQETQYF
>-|TRBV5-1|TRBJ1-5|14|-
TGCGCCAGCAGCTTGCTCGGGCGGGATCAGCCCCAGCATTTT
CASSLLGRDQPQHF
>-|TRBV3-1/TRBV3-2|TRBJ1-3|15|-
TGTGCCAGCAGCCAGAGGAGGAACTCTGGAAACACCATATATTTT
CASSQRRNSGNTIYF
>-|TRBV5-1|TRBJ2-1|15|-
TGCGCCAGCAGCTCCGGACAGATGTCCTACAATGAGCAGTTCTTC
CASSSGQMSYNEQFF
>-|TRBV5-1|TRBJ1-1|18|-
TGCGCCAGCAGCTTGGTCTCAGGGCTTTATGTCGTGAACACTGAAGCTTTCTTT
CASSLVSGLYVVNTEAFF
>-|TRBV5-4|TRBJ2-1|17|-
TGTGCCAGCAGCCTCCTTTCAAGAGGGAGGCCTCCAGGGCGTTGGTTCTTC
CASSLLSRGRPPGRWFF
>-|TRBV11-2|TRBJ2-2|18|TRBD2
TGTGCCAGCAGCTCCTCGGGTAGCGGGGCCATGGGAGCCGGGGAGCTGTTTTTT
CASSSSGSGAMGAGELFF
>-|TRBV5-4|TRBJ2-5|15|TRBD2
TGTGCCAGCAGCTGGAGGACTAGCGGGAGTGAGACCCAGTACTTC
CASSWRTSGSETQYF
>-|TRBV28|TRBJ1-5|16|TRBD1
TGTGCCAGCAGTTTATGGACGACAGGGGGCAACCAGCCCCAGCATTTT
CASSLWTTGGNQPQHF
>-|TRBV5-1|TRBJ2-2|15|-
TGCGCCAGCAGCTGGGACAACGCGAACACCGGGGAGCTGTTTTTT
CASSWDNANTGELFF
>-|TRBV18|TRBJ2-2|13|-
TGTGCCAGCTCACCCGTCGGCACCGGGGAGCTGTTTTTT
CASSPVGTGELFF
>-|TRBV6-5|TRBJ2-3|15|TRBD1
TGTGCCAGCAGGACGACAGGGGTCCCCACAGATACGCAGTATTTT
CASRTTGVPTDTQYF
>-|TRBV20-1|TRBJ2-7|14|-
TGCAGTGCTAGTGGGCAGGGCGCAACCTACGAGCAGTACTTC
CSASGQGATYEQYF
>few|TRBV28|TRBJ2-5|14|-
TGTGCCTTAGCGGCCGGCGGGGAGCGGGAGACCCAGTACTTC
CALAAGGERETQYF
>-|TRBV10-1|TRBJ1-2|13|-
TGCGCCAGCAGTCCCGGGGGTAACTATGGCTACACCTTC
CASSPGGNYGYTF
>-|TRBV7-3|TRBJ2-1|15|-
TGTGCCAGCAGCTTAACTGGGCCTTTCAACAATGAGCAGTTCTTC
CASSLTGPFNNEQFF